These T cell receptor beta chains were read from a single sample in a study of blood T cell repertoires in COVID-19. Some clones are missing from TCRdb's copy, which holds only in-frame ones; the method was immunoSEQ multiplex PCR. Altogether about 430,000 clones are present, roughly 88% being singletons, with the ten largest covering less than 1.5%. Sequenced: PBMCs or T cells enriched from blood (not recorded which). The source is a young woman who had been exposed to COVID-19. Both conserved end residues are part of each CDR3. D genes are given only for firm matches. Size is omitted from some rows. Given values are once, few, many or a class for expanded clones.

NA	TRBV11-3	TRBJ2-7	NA	CASSLGWRVDEQYF	TGTGCCAGCAGCTTAGGATGGCGGGTAGACGAGCAGTACTTC
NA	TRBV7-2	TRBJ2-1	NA	CASSLFSGNEQFF	TGTGCCAGCAGCTTATTTTCGGGGAATGAGCAGTTCTTC
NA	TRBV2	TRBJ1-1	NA	CASSGPGNTEAFF	TGTGCCAGCAGTGGGCCAGGGAACACTGAAGCTTTCTTT
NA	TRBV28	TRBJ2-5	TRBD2	CASSLYNLAGDRRRETQYF	TGTGCCAGCAGTTTATACAATCTAGCGGGGGACCGCCGGCGAGAGACCCAGTACTTC
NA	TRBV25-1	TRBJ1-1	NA	CASSDPVAPSTEAFF	TGTGCCAGCAGTGACCCCGTTGCCCCGAGCACTGAAGCTTTCTTT
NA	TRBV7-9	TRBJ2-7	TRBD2	CASSLSGLAATYEQYF	TGTGCCAGCAGCTTATCGGGACTAGCGGCTACCTACGAGCAGTACTTC
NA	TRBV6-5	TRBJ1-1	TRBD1	CASSPPGQEAFF	TGTGCCAGCAGTCCGCCGGGACAGGAAGCTTTCTTT
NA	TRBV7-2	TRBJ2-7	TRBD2	CAGGTSGNRLYF	TGTGCCGGGGGGACTAGCGGGAACAGACTGTACTTC
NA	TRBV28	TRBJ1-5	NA	CASSLRGFSNQPQHF	TGTGCCAGCAGTTTGAGGGGGTTCAGCAATCAGCCCCAGCATTTT
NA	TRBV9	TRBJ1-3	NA	CASSVGGVNRGNTIYF	TGTGCCAGCAGCGTAGGAGGAGTCAATAGGGGAAACACCATATATTTT
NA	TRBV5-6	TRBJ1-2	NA	CASSFGQGNYGYTF	TGTGCCAGCAGCTTCGGGCAGGGCAACTATGGCTACACCTTC
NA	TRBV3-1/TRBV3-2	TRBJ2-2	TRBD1	CASSRTGTGELFF	TGTGCCAGCAGCCGGACAGGCACCGGGGAGCTGTTTTTT
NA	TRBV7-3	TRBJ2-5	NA	CASSPAAGEETQYF	TGTGCCAGCAGCCCCGCGGCAGGGGAAGAGACCCAGTACTTC
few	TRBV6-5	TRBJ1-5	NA	CASSYSTGQGPQHF	TGTGCCAGCAGTTACTCGACAGGCCAGGGGCCCCAGCATTTT
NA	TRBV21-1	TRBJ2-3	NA	CASSKGLTGGTTDTQYF	TGTGCCAGCAGCAAAGGTCTGACAGGGGGCACGACAGATACGCAGTATTTT
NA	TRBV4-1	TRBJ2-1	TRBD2	CASSQFLAVGNEQFF	TGCGCCAGCAGCCAATTTCTAGCGGTAGGCAATGAGCAGTTCTTC
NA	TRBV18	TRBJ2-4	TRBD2	CASSPYTAGGSDIQYF	TGTGCCAGCTCACCGTACACAGCGGGGGGATCGGACATTCAGTACTTC